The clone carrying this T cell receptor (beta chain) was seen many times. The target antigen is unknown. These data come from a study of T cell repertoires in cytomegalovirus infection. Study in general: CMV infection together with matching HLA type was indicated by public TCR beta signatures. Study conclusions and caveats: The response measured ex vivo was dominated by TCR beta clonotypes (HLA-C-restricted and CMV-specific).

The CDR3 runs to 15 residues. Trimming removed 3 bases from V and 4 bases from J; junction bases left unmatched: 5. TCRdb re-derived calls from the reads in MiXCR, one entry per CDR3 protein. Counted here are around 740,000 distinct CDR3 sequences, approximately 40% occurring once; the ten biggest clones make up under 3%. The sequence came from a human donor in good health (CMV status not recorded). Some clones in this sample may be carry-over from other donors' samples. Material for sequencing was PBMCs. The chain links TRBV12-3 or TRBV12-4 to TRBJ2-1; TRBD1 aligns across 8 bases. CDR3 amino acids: CASSFVRDRYNEQFF. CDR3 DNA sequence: TGTGCCAGCAGTTTCGTCCGGGACAGGTACAATGAGCAGTTCTTC.